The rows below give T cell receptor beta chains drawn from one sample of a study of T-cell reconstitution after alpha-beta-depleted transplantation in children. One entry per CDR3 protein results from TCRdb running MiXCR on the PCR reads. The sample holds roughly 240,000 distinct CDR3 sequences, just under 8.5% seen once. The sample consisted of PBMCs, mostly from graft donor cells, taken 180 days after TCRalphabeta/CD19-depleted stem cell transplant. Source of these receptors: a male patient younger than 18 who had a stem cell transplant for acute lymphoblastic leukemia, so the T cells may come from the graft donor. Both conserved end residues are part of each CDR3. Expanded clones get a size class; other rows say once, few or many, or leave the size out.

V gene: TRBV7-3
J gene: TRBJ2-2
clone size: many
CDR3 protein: CASSFTGDTGELFF

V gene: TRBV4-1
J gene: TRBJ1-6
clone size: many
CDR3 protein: CASSQEGQSANNSPLHF

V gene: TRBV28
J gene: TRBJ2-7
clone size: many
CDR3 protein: CASTGSIRAFSYEQYF

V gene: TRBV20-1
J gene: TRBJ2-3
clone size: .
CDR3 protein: CSASFVAGGPRTDTQYF

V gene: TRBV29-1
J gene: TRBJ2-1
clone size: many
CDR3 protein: CSVSRDSSYNEQFF

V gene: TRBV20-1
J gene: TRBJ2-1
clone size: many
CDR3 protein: CSARDLERWNEQFF

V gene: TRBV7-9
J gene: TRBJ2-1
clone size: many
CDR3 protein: CASSSWTSGGINNEQFF

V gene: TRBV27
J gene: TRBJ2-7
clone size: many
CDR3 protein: CASSFGLDLHEQYF

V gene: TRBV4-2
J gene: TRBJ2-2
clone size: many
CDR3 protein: CASSQGGQLTGELFF

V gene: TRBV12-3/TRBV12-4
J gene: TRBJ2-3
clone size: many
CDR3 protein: CASSPWGADTQYF

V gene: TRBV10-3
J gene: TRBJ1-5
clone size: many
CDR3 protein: CATGLENQPQHF

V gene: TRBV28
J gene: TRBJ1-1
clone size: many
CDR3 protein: CASSLNRRTEAFF

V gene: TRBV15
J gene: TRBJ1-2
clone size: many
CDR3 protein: CATSRVNILYGYTF

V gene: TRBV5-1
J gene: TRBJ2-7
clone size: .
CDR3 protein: CASSLVGRPGTSGRYCGEQYF

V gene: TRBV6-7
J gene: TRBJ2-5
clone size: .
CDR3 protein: CAQTASGRRRETQYF

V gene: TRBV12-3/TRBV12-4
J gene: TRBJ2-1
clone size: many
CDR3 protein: CASSLSTNNEQFF

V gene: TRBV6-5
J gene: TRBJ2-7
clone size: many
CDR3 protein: CASTPGGAGLYEQYF

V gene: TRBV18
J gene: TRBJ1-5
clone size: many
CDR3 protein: CASSPGTGGLGGNQPQHF

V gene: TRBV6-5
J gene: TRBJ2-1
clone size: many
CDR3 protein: CASSYLAEQFF

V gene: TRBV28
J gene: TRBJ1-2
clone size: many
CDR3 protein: CASSFIAGQFYGYTF

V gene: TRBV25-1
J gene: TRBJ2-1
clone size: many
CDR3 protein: CASSLPGLASKEQFF

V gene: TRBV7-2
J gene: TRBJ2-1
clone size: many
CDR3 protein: CASSLVRGGRGGNEQFF

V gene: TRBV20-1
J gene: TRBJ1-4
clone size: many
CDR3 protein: CSAREPQGNNEKLFF

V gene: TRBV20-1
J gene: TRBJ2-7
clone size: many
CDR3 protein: CSAKSPGGKNYEQYF

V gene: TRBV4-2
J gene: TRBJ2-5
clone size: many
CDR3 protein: CASSPVGSRIIGTGEYQETQYF

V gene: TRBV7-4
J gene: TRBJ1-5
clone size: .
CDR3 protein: CASSLVWGSNQPQHF

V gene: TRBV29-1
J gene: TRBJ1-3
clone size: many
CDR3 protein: CSANRAPGDTIYF